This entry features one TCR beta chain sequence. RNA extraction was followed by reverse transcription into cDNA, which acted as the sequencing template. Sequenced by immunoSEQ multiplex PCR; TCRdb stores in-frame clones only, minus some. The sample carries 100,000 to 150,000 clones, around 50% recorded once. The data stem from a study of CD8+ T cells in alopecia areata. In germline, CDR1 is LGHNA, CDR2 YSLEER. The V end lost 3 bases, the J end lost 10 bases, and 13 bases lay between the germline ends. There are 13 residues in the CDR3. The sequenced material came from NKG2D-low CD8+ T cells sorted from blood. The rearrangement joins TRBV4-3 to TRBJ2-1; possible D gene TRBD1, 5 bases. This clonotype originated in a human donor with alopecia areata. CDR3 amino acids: CASSQGLGEEQFF. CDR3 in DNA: TGCGCCAGCAGCCAGGGGCTAGGGGAAGAGCAGTTCTTC.